This T cell receptor (beta chain) came from a study of blood T cells in healthy people across ages. The study's findings and limits: As age increased, TCR beta diversity per million T cells fell in a roughly linear fashion.

Only a few counts were recorded for this clonotype. Its antigen is undetermined. The V gene lost 1 base and the J gene lost 13 bases, with 23 bases spanning the gap. This CDR3 is 16 amino acids long. From germline, CDR1 is SNHLY and CDR2 FYNNEI. Through a sample-barcoded 5' primer and a J-beta primer mix, a second PCR was run for about 7 to 12 cycles. The template-switch adaptor, which had 12 random nucleotides, put a tag on each cDNA molecule. TCRdb ran MiXCR on the 5' RACE reads and lists one entry per CDR3 protein. The sample carries just over 1 million distinct CDR3 sequences, 40% to 50% recorded once.

This TCR derives from a woman in her fifties or sixties in good health. The chain couples TRBV2 to TRBJ2-4; the D gene could be TRBD1 or TRBD2 (6 bases each). Sequencing was performed on blood. CDR3 nucleotides: TGTGCCAGCAGTGAAGAGAGGGCAGGGGAATGGGGGGAGCAGTACTTC. It is translated as CASSEERAGEWGEQYF.